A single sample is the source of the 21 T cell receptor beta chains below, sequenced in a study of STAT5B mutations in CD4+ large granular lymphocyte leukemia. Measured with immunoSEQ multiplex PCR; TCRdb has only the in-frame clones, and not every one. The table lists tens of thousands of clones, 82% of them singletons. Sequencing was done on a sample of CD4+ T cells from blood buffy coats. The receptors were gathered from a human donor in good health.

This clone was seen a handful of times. The chain's CDR3 is CASSSGANVLTF. Written as DNA, the CDR3 is TGTGCCAGCAGCTCTGGGGCCAACGTCCTGACTTTC. The rearrangement joins TRBV7-2 to TRBJ2-6; D is undetermined. Germline V gene data show CDR1 as SGHTA and CDR2 as FQGNSA. With 4 bases removed from V and 2 bases from J, the gap between germline ends came to 0 bases. There are 12 residues in the CDR3.

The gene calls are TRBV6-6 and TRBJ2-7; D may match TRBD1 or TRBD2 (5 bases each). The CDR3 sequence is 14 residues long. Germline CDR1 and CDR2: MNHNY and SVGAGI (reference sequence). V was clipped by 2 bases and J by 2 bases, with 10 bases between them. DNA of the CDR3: TGTGCCAGCAGTTACGGGGACCCACCCTACGAGCAGTACTTC. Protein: CASSYGDPPYEQYF.

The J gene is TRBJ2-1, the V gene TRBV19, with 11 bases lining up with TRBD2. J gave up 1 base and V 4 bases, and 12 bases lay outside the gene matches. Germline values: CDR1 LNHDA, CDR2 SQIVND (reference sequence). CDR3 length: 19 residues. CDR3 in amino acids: CASSRDSGGAYRSYNEQFF. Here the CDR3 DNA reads TGTGCCAGTAGTAGGGATAGCGGGGGGGCGTATCGGTCCTACAATGAGCAGTTCTTC.

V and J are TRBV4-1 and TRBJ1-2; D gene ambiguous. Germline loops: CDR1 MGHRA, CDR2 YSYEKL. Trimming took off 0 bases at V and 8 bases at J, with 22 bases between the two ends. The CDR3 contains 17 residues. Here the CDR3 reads CASSQDNGKDGRGGYTF. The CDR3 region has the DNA TGCGCCAGCAGCCAAGATAATGGGAAGGACGGCCGCGGGGGCTACACCTTC.

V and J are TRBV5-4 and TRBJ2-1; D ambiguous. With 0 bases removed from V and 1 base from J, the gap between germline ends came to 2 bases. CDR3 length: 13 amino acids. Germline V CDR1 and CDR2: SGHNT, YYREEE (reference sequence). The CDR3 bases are TGTGCCAGCAGCTTGGTTTCCTACAATGAGCAGTTCTTC. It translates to CASSLVSYNEQFF.

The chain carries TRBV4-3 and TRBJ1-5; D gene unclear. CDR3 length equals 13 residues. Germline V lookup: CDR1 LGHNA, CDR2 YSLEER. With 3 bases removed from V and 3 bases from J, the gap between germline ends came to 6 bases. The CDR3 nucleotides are TGCGCCAGCAGCCAGGATATCAATCAGCCCCAGCATTTT. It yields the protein CASSQDINQPQHF.

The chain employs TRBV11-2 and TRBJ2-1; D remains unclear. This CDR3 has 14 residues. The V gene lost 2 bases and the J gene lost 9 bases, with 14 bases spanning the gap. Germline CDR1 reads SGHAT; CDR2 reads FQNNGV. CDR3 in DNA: TGTGCCAGCAGCTTAAATGGGTGGAATACTGAGCAGTTCTTC. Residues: CASSLNGWNTEQFF.

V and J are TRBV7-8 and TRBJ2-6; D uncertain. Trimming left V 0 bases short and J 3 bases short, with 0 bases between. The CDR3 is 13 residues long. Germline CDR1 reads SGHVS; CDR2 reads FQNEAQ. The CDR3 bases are TGTGCCAGCAGCTTAGCTGGGGCCAACGTCCTGACTTTC. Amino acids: CASSLAGANVLTF.

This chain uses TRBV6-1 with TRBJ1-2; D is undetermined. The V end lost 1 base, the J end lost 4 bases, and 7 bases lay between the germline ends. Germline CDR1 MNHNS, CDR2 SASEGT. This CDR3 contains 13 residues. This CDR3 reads CASSEGAAYGYTF. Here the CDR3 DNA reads TGTGCCAGCAGTGAAGGCGCAGCCTATGGCTACACCTTC.

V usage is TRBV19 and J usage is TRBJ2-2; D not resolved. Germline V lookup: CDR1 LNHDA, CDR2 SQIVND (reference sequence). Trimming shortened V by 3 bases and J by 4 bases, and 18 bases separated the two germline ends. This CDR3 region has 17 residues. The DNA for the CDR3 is TGTGCCAGTAGTATCCTGGCTACGGCTAGTCTCACCGGGGAGCTGTTTTTT. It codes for CASSILATASLTGELFF.

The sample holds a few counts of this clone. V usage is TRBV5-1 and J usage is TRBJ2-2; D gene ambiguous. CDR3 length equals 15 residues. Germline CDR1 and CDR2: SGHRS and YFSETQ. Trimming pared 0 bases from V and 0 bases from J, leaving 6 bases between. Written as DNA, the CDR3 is TGCGCCAGCAGCTTGGGGACGGCGAACACCGGGGAGCTGTTTTTT. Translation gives CASSLGTANTGELFF.

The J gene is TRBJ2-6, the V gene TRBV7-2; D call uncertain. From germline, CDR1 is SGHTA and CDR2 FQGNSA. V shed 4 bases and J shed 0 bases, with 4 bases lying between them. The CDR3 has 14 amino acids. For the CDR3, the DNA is TGTGCCAGCAGCTCCTCCTCTGGGGCCAACGTCCTGACTTTC. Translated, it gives CASSSSSGANVLTF.

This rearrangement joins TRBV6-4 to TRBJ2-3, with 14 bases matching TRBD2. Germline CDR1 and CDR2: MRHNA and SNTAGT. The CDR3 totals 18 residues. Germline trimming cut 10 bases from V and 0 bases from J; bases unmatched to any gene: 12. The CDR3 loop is CAIKTSGGAAASTDTQYF. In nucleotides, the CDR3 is TGTGCCATCAAGACTAGCGGGGGGGCCGCGGCGAGCACAGATACGCAGTATTTT.

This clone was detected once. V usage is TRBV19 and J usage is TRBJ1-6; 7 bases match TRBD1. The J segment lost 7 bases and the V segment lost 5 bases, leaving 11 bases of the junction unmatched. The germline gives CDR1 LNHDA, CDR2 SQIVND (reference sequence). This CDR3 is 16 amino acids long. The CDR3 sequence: CASSARQGQLNSPLHF. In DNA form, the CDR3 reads TGTGCCAGTAGTGCCCGACAGGGACAGCTCAATTCACCCCTCCACTTT.

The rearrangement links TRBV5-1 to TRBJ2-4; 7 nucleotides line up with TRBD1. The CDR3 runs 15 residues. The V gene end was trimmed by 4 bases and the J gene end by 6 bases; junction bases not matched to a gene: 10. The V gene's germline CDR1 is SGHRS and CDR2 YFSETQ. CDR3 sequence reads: CASSKIQGTGNIQYF. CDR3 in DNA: TGCGCCAGCAGCAAAATACAGGGGACGGGAAACATTCAGTACTTC.

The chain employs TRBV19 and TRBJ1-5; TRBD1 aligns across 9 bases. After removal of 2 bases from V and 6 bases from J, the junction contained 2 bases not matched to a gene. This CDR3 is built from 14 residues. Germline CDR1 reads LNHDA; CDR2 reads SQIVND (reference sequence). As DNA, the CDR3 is TGTGCCAGTAGTATAACAGGGGGCTTTCAGCCCCAGCATTTT. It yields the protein CASSITGGFQPQHF.

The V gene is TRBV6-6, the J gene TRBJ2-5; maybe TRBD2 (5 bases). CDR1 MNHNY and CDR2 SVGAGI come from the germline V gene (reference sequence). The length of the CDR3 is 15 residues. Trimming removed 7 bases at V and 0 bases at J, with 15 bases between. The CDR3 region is CASTHGETYQETQYF. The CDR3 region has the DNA TGTGCCAGCACCCATGGGGAGACGTACCAAGAGACCCAGTACTTC.

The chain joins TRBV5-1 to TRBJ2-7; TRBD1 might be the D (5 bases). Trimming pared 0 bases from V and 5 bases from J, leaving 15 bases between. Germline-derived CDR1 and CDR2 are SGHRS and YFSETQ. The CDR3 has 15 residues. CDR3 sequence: CASSLDPGSRNEQYF. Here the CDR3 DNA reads TGCGCCAGCAGCTTGGACCCAGGGTCACGCAACGAGCAGTACTTC.

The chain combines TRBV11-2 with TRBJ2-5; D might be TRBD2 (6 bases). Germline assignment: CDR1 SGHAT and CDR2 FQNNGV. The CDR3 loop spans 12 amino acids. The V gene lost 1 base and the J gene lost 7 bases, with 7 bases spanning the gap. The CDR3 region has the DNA TGTGCCAGCAGCTTAGGGGGGGTGACCCAGTACTTC. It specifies CASSLGGVTQYF. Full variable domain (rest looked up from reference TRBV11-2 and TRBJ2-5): EAGVAQSPRYKIIEKRQSVAFWCNPISGHATLYWYQQILGQGPKLLIQFQNNGVVDDSQLPKDRFSAERLKGVDSTLKIQPAKLEDSAVYLCASSLGGVTQYFGPGTRLLVL.

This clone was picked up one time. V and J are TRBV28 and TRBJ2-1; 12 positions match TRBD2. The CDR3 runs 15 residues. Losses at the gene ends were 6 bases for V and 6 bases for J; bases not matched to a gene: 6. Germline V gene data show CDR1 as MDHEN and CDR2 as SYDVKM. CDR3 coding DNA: TGTGCCAGCAGCCAGGGGACTAGCGGGTCCAATGAGCAGTTCTTC. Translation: CASSQGTSGSNEQFF.

The CDR3 nucleotides read TGTGCCAGCAGGAGGACGGGAGGGACAGGGTACGAGCAGTACTTC. Translation gives CASRRTGGTGYEQYF. The rearrangement uses TRBV28 and TRBJ2-7; possibly TRBD1 for D (9 bases). The germline V gene encodes CDR1 MDHEN and CDR2 SYDVKM. Trimming removed 6 bases from V and 4 bases from J, with 19 bases in between. The CDR3 sequence is 15 residues long.